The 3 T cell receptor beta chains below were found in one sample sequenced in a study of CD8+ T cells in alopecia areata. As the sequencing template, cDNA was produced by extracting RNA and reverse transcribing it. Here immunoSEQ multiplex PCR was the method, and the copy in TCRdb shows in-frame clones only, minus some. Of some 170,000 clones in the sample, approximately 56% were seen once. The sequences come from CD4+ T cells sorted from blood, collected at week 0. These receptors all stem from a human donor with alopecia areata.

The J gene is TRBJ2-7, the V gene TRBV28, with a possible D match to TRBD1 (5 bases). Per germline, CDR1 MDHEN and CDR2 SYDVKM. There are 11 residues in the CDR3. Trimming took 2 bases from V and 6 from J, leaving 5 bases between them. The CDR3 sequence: CASSLRGEQYF. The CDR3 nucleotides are TGTGCCAGCAGTTTAAGGGGCGAGCAGTACTTC.

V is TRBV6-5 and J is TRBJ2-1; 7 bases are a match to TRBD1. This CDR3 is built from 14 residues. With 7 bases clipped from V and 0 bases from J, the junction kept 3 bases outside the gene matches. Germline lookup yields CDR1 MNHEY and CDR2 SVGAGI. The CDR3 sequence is CASTWDSSYNEQFF. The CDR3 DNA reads TGTGCCAGCACCTGGGACAGCTCCTACAATGAGCAGTTCTTC.

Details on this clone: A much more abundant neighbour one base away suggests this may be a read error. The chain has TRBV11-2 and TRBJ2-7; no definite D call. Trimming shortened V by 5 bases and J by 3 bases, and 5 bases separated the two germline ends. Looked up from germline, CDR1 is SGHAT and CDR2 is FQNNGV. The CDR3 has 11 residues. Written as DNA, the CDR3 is TGTGCCAGCAGCGTACACTACGAGCAGTACTTC. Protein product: CASSVHYEQYF.